What follows are 27 T cell receptor beta chains derived from one specimen sequenced in a study of shared clonotypes between healthy human individuals. Clones were read by immunoSEQ multiplex PCR, and TCRdb kept only the in-frame ones, dropping some. The sample shows 2 million to 2.5 million clones, around 93% of them seen only once. The sequencing input was naive CD4+ T cells from PBMCs. Subset indicated: CD45RA+ positively selected. These receptors were taken from a man aged 18-30 years in good health. Some clones in this sample may be carry-over from other donors' samples.

The V call is TRBV5-1, the J call TRBJ2-5, with TRBD2 matching over 8 bases. CDR1 is SGHRS, CDR2 YFSETQ, per germline. The CDR3 has 14 residues. V shed 0 bases and J 4 bases; nucleotides not matched to a gene: 2. CDR3: CASSLGGRIETQYF. CDR3 bases: TGCGCCAGCAGCTTGGGCGGGAGGATAGAGACCCAGTACTTC.

This chain links TRBV6-4 with TRBJ1-3, with D possibly matching TRBD1 (5 bases). This CDR3 comprises 14 residues. Looked up from germline, CDR1 is MRHNA and CDR2 is SNTAGT. V was trimmed by 6 bases and J by 0 bases, leaving 9 bases between them. The CDR3 DNA reads TGTGCCAGCAGCCAGGGAATCTCTGGAAACACCATATATTTT. Translating it yields CASSQGISGNTIYF.

The chain carries TRBV12-5 and TRBJ1-5, with 7 bases lining up with TRBD1. The trim removed 1 base at V and 3 bases at J, leaving 3 bases unmatched. Germline lookup yields CDR1 LGHNT and CDR2 FRNRAP. The CDR3 contains 15 residues. CDR3 sequence (DNA): TGTGCTAGTGGTTTGGGGGACAGCCCCAATCAGCCCCAGCATTTT. This sequence encodes CASGLGDSPNQPQHF.

The V and J genes are TRBV9 and TRBJ1-1; D may be TRBD1 (5 bases). CDR1 is SGDLS, CDR2 YYNGEE, per germline. The CDR3 length is 14 residues. V shed 2 bases and J shed 7 bases, with 15 bases lying between them. Written as DNA, the CDR3 is TGTGCCAGCAGCGTGAATATGGGGCAGGGTGAAGCTTTCTTT. It codes for CASSVNMGQGEAFF.

Remarks on this clone: Other nucleotide sequences from this sample produce the same CDR3. CDR3 residues: CASSLLAGTYNEQFF. Written as DNA, the CDR3 is TGTGCCAGCAGCTTACTAGCGGGAACCTACAATGAGCAGTTCTTC. This sequence joins TRBV5-6 and TRBJ2-1; 10 bases fit TRBD2. The CDR3 is 15 amino acids. CDR1 is SGHDT, CDR2 YYEEEE, per germline. The V segment lost 2 bases and the J segment 2 bases; nucleotides outside the gene matches: 1.

This chain connects TRBV13 to TRBJ2-3, with D possibly TRBD2 on 5 matching bases. The CDR3 totals 15 residues. V was pared by 2 bases and J by 4 bases, with 13 bases between. CDR1 PRHDT and CDR2 FYEKMQ come from the germline V gene (reference sequence). This CDR3 reads CASSLTGWVPDTQYF. The DNA of the CDR3 is TGTGCCAGCAGCTTAACGGGGTGGGTTCCAGATACGCAGTATTTT.

This chain uses TRBV11-2 with TRBJ1-6; D not resolved. This CDR3 has 16 residues. The ends were cut back, 1 base at V and 6 bases at J, with 13 bases in the middle. CDR1 is SGHAT and CDR2 is FQNNGV in the germline V gene. The CDR3 nucleotides read TGTGCCAGCAGCTTAGTTGTACGCCCCACTAATTCACCCCTCCACTTT. Residues: CASSLVVRPTNSPLHF.

The chain is built from TRBV5-8 and TRBJ2-5; TRBD1 is a possible D gene (6 bases). This CDR3 region has 15 residues. V shed 3 bases and J shed 2 bases, with 14 bases lying between them. CDR1 SGHTS and CDR2 YDEGEE come from the germline V gene. The CDR3: CASSSGQPYQETQYF. Here the CDR3 DNA reads TGTGCCAGCAGCTCAGGACAGCCGTATCAAGAGACCCAGTACTTC.

This chain links TRBV5-6 with TRBJ2-7; 10 bases agree with TRBD1. Germline lookup yields CDR1 SGHDT and CDR2 YYEEEE. The CDR3 sequence is 17 residues long. V lost 3 bases to trimming and J lost 5 bases; unmatched junction nucleotides: 14. The CDR3 is CASSWQLRDRGRDEQYF. The CDR3 nucleotides are TGTGCCAGCAGCTGGCAACTCCGGGACAGGGGTAGGGACGAGCAGTACTTC.

The rearrangement joins TRBV11-3 to TRBJ2-1, with 10 bases that match TRBD2. The V gene end was trimmed by 5 bases and the J gene end by 4 bases; junction bases not matched to a gene: 5. The CDR3 runs to 15 residues. In germline, CDR1 is SGHNT, CDR2 YENEEA. DNA of the CDR3: TGTGCCAGCAGCATTAGGACTAGCGGATACAATGAGCAGTTCTTC. It yields the protein CASSIRTSGYNEQFF.

This clone has only one observation. The chain has TRBV15 and TRBJ1-3; D call uncertain. CDR1 LNHNV and CDR2 YYDKDF come from the germline V gene (reference sequence). The CDR3 runs to 15 residues. V shed 1 base and J shed 5 bases, with 12 bases lying between them. As DNA, the CDR3 is TGTGCCACCAGCAGAGGCCTCTCGTATAGAAACACCATATATTTT. Amino acids: CATSRGLSYRNTIYF.

This sequence joins TRBV30 and TRBJ2-7, with D possibly being TRBD1 (6 bases). CDR3 length equals 14 residues. Germline-derived CDR1 and CDR2 are GTSNPN and SVGIG (reference sequence). The V end was cut by 7 bases, the J end by 0 bases, with 16 bases between. CDR3 DNA: TGTGCCTCCCGGGACACTAGGACCTCCTACGAGCAGTACTTC. Its protein is CASRDTRTSYEQYF.

The chain combines TRBV14 with TRBJ1-6, with D tentatively TRBD1 (5 bases). CDR3 size: 13 residues. V was cut by 1 base and J by 16 bases, with 14 bases left in between. Looked up from germline, CDR1 is SGHDN and CDR2 is FVKESK. Here the CDR3 reads CASSQVIGGILHF. CDR3 in DNA: TGTGCCAGCAGCCAAGTGATCGGGGGGATACTCCACTTT.

The gene calls are TRBV27 and TRBJ2-3, with 9 bases fitting TRBD2. The junction had 6 bases not matched to a gene; V was cut back by 2 bases and J by 6 bases. Germline-derived CDR1 and CDR2 are MNHEY and SMNVEV (reference sequence). The CDR3 covers 15 residues. The CDR3 DNA follows: TGTGCCAGCAGTTTAGGGCGGGAGGGCCCCGATACGCAGTATTTT. Protein sequence: CASSLGREGPDTQYF.

This clone was found once. The chain is built from TRBV5-1 and TRBJ1-2; D not certain. CDR1 and CDR2 from the germline V gene are SGHRS and YFSETQ. Trimming shortened V by 4 bases and J by 8 bases, and 21 bases separated the two germline ends. The CDR3 contains 15 residues. The CDR3 region is CASSPGGLRARGYTF. The CDR3 region has the DNA TGCGCCAGCAGCCCGGGCGGTTTGCGGGCCCGGGGCTACACCTTC.

The rearrangement uses TRBV7-3 and TRBJ2-1; TRBD2 agrees at 12 bases. Per the germline V gene, CDR1 is SGHTA and CDR2 is FQGTGA. This CDR3 has 15 residues. V lost 5 bases, J lost 4 bases, and 3 bases stayed unmatched. The CDR3 reads CASSRLAGAYNEQFF. Written as DNA, the CDR3 is TGTGCCAGCAGCCGACTAGCGGGAGCTTACAATGAGCAGTTCTTC.

J is TRBJ2-3 and V is TRBV5-5, with a tentative D call TRBD2 (5 bases). The CDR3 sequence is 15 residues long. Trimming took off 0 bases at V and 10 bases at J, with 18 bases between the two ends. From germline, CDR1 is SGHKS and CDR2 YYEKEE (reference sequence). CDR3 DNA: TGTGCCAGCAGCTTGGTTCCGGGAACAGAGATTGCGCAGTATTTT. Its translation: CASSLVPGTEIAQYF.

The V gene is TRBV4-2, the J gene TRBJ2-1; 7 nucleotides agree with TRBD1. The CDR3 runs 15 residues. Trimming took 4 bases from V and 5 from J; bases not matched to a gene: 8. Per germline, CDR1 LGHNA and CDR2 YNFKEQ. CDR3 coding DNA: TGTGCCAGCAGCCGAGACTACGACAGGGACAATGAGCAGTTCTTC. Amino acid sequence: CASSRDYDRDNEQFF.

This chain uses TRBV7-2 with TRBJ2-1; 15 bases fit TRBD2. V shed 5 bases, J shed 7 bases, and the junction held 6 bases outside the gene matches. Germline CDR1 is SGHTA and CDR2 is FQGNSA. The CDR3 runs to 16 residues. CDR3 amino acids: CASSPRGTSGRNEQFF. In nucleotides, the CDR3 is TGTGCCAGCAGCCCCCGTGGGACTAGCGGGAGGAATGAGCAGTTCTTC.

This chain joins TRBV18 and TRBJ1-5; D ambiguous. The CDR3 runs 14 residues. V lost 3 bases and J 6 bases, leaving 12 bases between the germline ends. Germline V gives CDR1 KGHSH, CDR2 LQKENI. The CDR3 DNA reads TGTGCCAGCTCACCGAGGCTCGAGGGTCAGCCCCAGCATTTT. The encoded protein is CASSPRLEGQPQHF.

Notes on this clone: Other DNA sequences in this sample translate to the same CDR3. V and J are TRBV28 and TRBJ1-2; D gene ambiguous. Between the trimmed V and J ends, which lost 5 bases and 5 bases, there was a span of 6 bases. Germline CDR1 is MDHEN and CDR2 is SYDVKM. CDR3 length equals 11 residues. CDR3 in amino acids: CASSRNYGYTF. CDR3 nucleotide sequence: TGTGCCAGCAGTCGAAATTATGGCTACACCTTC.

The table lists this clone with a count of one. In DNA, the CDR3 is TGTGCCAGCAGCCAAGCGGGGGGGAGCAGGCCCCCTATAAATGAGCAGTTCTTC. It codes for CASSQAGGSRPPINEQFF. The V call is TRBV4-2, the J call TRBJ2-1; 8 positions agree with TRBD2. Germline V gene lookup returns CDR1 LGHNA and CDR2 YNFKEQ. This CDR3 is built from 18 residues. The ends lost 1 base at V and 7 bases at J; junction bases unmatched: 15.

To note about this clone: The sample holds other DNA sequences that translate to the same CDR3. This rearrangement joins TRBV7-2 to TRBJ1-2, with 10 bases matching TRBD1. Germline values: CDR1 SGHTA, CDR2 FQGNSA. V was clipped by 1 base and J by 7 bases; unmatched bases: 3. The CDR3 is 14 residues long. The CDR3 coding sequence is TGTGCCAGCAGCTTAGGGACAGGGGGGTCTGGCTACACCTTC. Amino acids: CASSLGTGGSGYTF.

The chain uses TRBV16 and TRBJ2-4, with 11 nucleotides matching TRBD1. The CDR3 is made up of 15 amino acids. V lost 4 bases and J lost 6; bases outside the gene matches: 5. The germline V gene encodes CDR1 KGHSY and CDR2 FQNENV. CDR3 in DNA: TGTGCCAGCAGCCCGCTCGGGACAGGGGGAAACATTCAGTACTTC. Translating it yields CASSPLGTGGNIQYF.

The chain joins TRBV5-4 to TRBJ2-5, with a weak D call TRBD1 (6 bases). Trimming pared 4 bases from V and 4 bases from J, leaving 14 bases between. Germline values: CDR1 SGHNT, CDR2 YYREEE (reference sequence). The CDR3 has 14 amino acids. The CDR3 nucleotides read TGTGCCAGCAGCCCCCGGTGGGGGCGAGAGACCCAGTACTTC. This sequence encodes CASSPRWGRETQYF.

This chain links TRBV5-1 with TRBJ2-1; no definite D call. CDR1 and CDR2 (germline): SGHRS, YFSETQ. The V and J ends lost 5 bases and 0 bases respectively, with 6 bases between them. The length of the CDR3 is 13 residues. The CDR3 nucleotides are TGCGCCAGCAGGGTTAGCTCCTACAATGAGCAGTTCTTC. This gives the protein CASRVSSYNEQFF.

The chain employs TRBV7-3 and TRBJ2-3, with D maybe TRBD1 (5 bases). This CDR3 comprises 13 residues. Per the germline V gene, CDR1 is SGHTA and CDR2 is FQGTGA. V dropped 5 bases and J dropped 3 bases, with 9 bases sitting between them. CDR3 sequence: CASSTRQTDTQYF. The CDR3, as DNA: TGTGCCAGCAGCACCCGACAGACAGATACGCAGTATTTT.